This TCR beta chain stems from a study of blood T cells in healthy people across ages (dated by TCRdb to 2015 to 2017). Regarding the complete study: In model experiments, template switching captured about one uniquely barcoded TCR beta cDNA molecule for every two T cells. To avoid experimental bias, donors of different ages were distributed randomly across sequencing lanes. Age-related changes in TCR beta repertoire diversity were measured in the study by deep sequencing normalized with unique cDNA molecular identifiers. Using the same blood draw, the study looked at two additional independent replicas of 1 million unique cDNA reads for two donors, one aged 18 to 30 and the other aged 80 or older. The donors were split into four age groups: young (average 16 years), middle-aged (39), aged (roughly 60) and long-lived (over 80). Summary of the overall study and its limitations: Compared with the aged group, the long-lived group had more naive CD4+ T cells, fewer expanded clones and increased TCR diversity, a pattern suggesting age selection. Total diversity estimates from one million sequenced T cells were considered lower bounds and underestimates. Donor CMV infection status was unknown, potentially confounding age-related changes in expanded clonotypes. There was a strong correlation between observed TCR beta diversity and the percentage of naive T cells measured by flow cytometry. Observed TCR beta diversity per million T cells fell roughly linearly with age, and a significant reduction was already apparent by age approximately 41. Because profiling used bulk unsorted PBMCs, naive and antigen-experienced compartments could not be compared conclusively.

The roughly 39 donors, aged roughly 6 to 95 years, were systemically healthy Caucasian individuals from Russia. Each donor gave approximately 9.4 milliliters of peripheral blood, drawn into EDTA-treated Vacutainer tubes. Ficoll-Paque density-gradient centrifugation was used to isolate PBMCs, with at least 6.5 million obtained per sample. Trizol reagent was used to extract total RNA from PBMCs, with at least 5 micrograms per sample. For every donor, flow cytometry on a PBMC aliquot measured the percentage of naive CD45RAhigh/CD27high T cells. This clonotype appeared a few times. The clone's antigen remains unknown. Base qualities were left out, and no much larger clone turns up one base away. The CDR3, cysteine through phenylalanine, is 13 amino acids long. Kept here is only the CDR3 DNA, which spans 39 bases and is read in frame from base 1. In the germline V gene, CDR1 corresponds to LGHNA and CDR2 to YSLEER. The junction carries 5 bases between V and J, which are trimmed by 0 bases and 5 bases respectively.

Libraries were constructed by 5' RACE. Sequencer: Illumina HiSeq 2500. A second PCR of about 7 to 12 cycles was performed with a sample-barcoded 5' primer and a J-beta primer mix. A unique molecular identifier was introduced onto each TCR beta cDNA molecule by a template-switch 5' adaptor carrying 12 random nucleotides. Each sample yielded at least 2.5 million CDR3-containing paired-end reads. First-strand cDNA was synthesized from all RNA with the Mint cDNA synthesis kit, primed by a TRBC-specific oligonucleotide. Following uracil-DNA glycosylase treatment, a first 18-cycle PCR with universal primers M1SS and BC2_uni_R was performed on all cDNA. In the authors' own workflow: For normalization, 1 million high-quality reads were randomly selected from each sample, with every read carrying a distinct molecular identifier. Reads with shared molecular identifiers were discarded instead of being binned into consensus sequences. CDR3 identification, clonotype clustering and error correction used MiTCR with a Q25 quality threshold and the strictest error-elimination algorithm. A nonparametric unseen species model with Euler transformation was used to estimate lower-bound total TCR beta diversity. TCRdb reworked the public reads: Q25 trimming with fastp, MiXCR clone assembly, productive beta chains retained. Entries are consolidated by CDR3 protein sequence, retaining the most common genes and DNA. The V and J calls were not made by the authors but by TCRdb's processing. The sample table records about 970,000 distinct CDR3 sequences; 51% of these occur just once. The ten largest clones add up to 20% to 25% of the sample.

Sequenced: blood. The rearrangement combines TRBV4-3 with TRBJ1-5, with the D gene uncertain. The clonotype comes from a woman aged 55-69 years in good health. The CDR3 reads as follows: CASSQEFDQPQHF. The nucleotide sequence is TGCGCCAGCAGCCAAGAGTTCGATCAGCCCCAGCATTTT.